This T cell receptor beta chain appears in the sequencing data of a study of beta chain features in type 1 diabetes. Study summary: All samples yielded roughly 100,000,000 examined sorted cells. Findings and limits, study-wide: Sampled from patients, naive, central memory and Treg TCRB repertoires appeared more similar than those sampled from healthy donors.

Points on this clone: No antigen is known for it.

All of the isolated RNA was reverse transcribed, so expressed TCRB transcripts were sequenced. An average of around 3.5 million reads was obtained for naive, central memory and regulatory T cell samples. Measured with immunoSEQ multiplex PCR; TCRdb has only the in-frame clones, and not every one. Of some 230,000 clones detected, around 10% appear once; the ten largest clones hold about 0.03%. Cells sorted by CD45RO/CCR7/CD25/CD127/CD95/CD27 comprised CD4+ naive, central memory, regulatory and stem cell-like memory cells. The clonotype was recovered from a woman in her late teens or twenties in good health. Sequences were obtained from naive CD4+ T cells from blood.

The CDR3 sequence is CASSFKREGPYEQYF. The CDR3 coding sequence is TGTGCCAGCAGTTTCAAGCGGGAGGGCCCCTACGAGCAGTACTTC. The chain combines TRBV27 with TRBJ2-7; TRBD2 aligns across 10 bases. Germline V gives CDR1 MNHEY, CDR2 SMNVEV (reference sequence). The CDR3 has 15 amino acids. J gave up 2 bases and V 3 bases, and 4 bases lay outside the gene matches.